A selection of T cell receptor beta chains follows, all from one sample in a study of post-analysis software for immune sequencing data. TCRdb re-analysed the PCR reads in MiXCR, keeping a single row per CDR3 protein. The table includes hundreds of thousands of distinct CDR3 sequences, roughly three fifths detected once. Sequencing was done on a sample of blood. These receptors came from a girl aged 2-15 years with multiple sclerosis. Both conserved end residues are part of each CDR3. Fields, in order: clone size, J gene, V gene, D gene, CDR3 DNA, CDR3 protein. The D gene is left open where the match is weak. A clone size is listed for some rows: how often the clone was seen (once, few, many), or a class if it is expanded.

>NA|TRBJ1-4|TRBV29-1|TRBD1
TGCAGCGGTGGACAGGGGGTAGGAGAAAAACTGTTTTTT
CSGGQGVGEKLFF
>NA|TRBJ2-5|TRBV7-2|TRBD1
TGTGCCAGCAGCTTGCAGGGACAGGGGGCGGGGGAGACCCAGTACTTC
CASSLQGQGAGETQYF
>NA|TRBJ1-1|TRBV10-3|NA
TGTGCCATCTTGGCGTCTGACCCCATGAACACTGAAGCTTTCTTT
CAILASDPMNTEAFF
>NA|TRBJ2-7|TRBV20-1|TRBD2
TGCAGTGCTAGACTGATCGGGACTAGCGAATCCTACGAGCAGTACTTC
CSARLIGTSESYEQYF
>NA|TRBJ2-4|TRBV5-1|NA
TGCGCCAGCAGCGCCTACGGGACATTCAAAGACATTCAGTACTTC
CASSAYGTFKDIQYF
>NA|TRBJ2-4|TRBV28|TRBD2
TGTGCCAGCAGGGGGAGGGAAACGACCAAAAACATTCAGTACTTC
CASRGRETTKNIQYF
>few|TRBJ1-5|TRBV6-5|NA
TGTGCCAGCAGTTCTACAGGGTTGGGCAATCAGCCCCAGCATTTT
CASSSTGLGNQPQHF
>NA|TRBJ2-5|TRBV20-1|NA
TGCAGTGCCCATAACTTCAGGGACCAAGAGACCCAGTACTTC
CSAHNFRDQETQYF
>NA|TRBJ1-2|TRBV6-5|NA
TGTGCCAGCAGCCTCTGGGGGGTGGGCTACACCTTC
CASSLWGVGYTF
>NA|TRBJ2-1|TRBV7-2|TRBD2
TGTGCCAGCAGCCCACCGGGACTAGACAATGAGCAGTTCTTC
CASSPPGLDNEQFF
>NA|TRBJ2-7|TRBV3-1|NA
TGTGCCAGCAGCCAAGAGGTTTTAGTGGGCGAGCAGTACTTC
CASSQEVLVGEQYF
>few|TRBJ2-1|TRBV15|NA
TGTGCCACCAGCAGAGATGGCAGTTACAATGAGCAGTTCTTC
CATSRDGSYNEQFF
>NA|TRBJ1-2|TRBV24-1|TRBD1
TGTGCCACCAGTGATTTGGAGGGGACAGGGGGCAACTATGGCTACACCTTC
CATSDLEGTGGNYGYTF
>NA|TRBJ2-1|TRBV7-9|NA
TGTGCCAGCAGCGAGATAGTGGTCAATGAGCAGTTCTTC
CASSEIVVNEQFF
>NA|TRBJ2-6|TRBV19|NA
TGTGCCAGTAGTAAAGGGCTTGTTAGGTCTGGGGCCAACGTCCTGACTTTC
CASSKGLVRSGANVLTF
>once|TRBJ2-1|TRBV18|TRBD2
TGTGCCAGCTCCATAGGGACTAGCGGAATCGGTGAGCAGTTCTTC
CASSIGTSGIGEQFF
>NA|TRBJ2-7|TRBV10-3|NA
TGTGCCATCAGTGACCCAACCATTAGCGGCCGGAGCTCCTACGAGCAGTACTTC
CAISDPTISGRSSYEQYF
>NA|TRBJ2-3|TRBV7-9|TRBD2
TGTGCCAGCAGCTTAGAGGCGGGGGGCCGGTCGGCGCAGTATTTT
CASSLEAGGRSAQYF
>NA|TRBJ2-7|TRBV29-1|TRBD2
TGCAGCGTCCACGGGACTAGCGGCCAAGCCTACGAGCAGTACTTC
CSVHGTSGQAYEQYF
>NA|TRBJ2-1|TRBV29-1|TRBD1
TGCAGCGTTGAAGCCCGTAACAGGGGTCACAATGAGCAGTTCTTC
CSVEARNRGHNEQFF
>NA|TRBJ2-7|TRBV6-2/TRBV6-3|NA
TGTGCCAGCAGTGGAGCGGTCCCCAACGAGCAGTACTTC
CASSGAVPNEQYF
>once|TRBJ1-6|TRBV2|NA
TGTGCCAGCAGTGAAGCGTTGTGGGCCCTCCACTTT
CASSEALWALHF